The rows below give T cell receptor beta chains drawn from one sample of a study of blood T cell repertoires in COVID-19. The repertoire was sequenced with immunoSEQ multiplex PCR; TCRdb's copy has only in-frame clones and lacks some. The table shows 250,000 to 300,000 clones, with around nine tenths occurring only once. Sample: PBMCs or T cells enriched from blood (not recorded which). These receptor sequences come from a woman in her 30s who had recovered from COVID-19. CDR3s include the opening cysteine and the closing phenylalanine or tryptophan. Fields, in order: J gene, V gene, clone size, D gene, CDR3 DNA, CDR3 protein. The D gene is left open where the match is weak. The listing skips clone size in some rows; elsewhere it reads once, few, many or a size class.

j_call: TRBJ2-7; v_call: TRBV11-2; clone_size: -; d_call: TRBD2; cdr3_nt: TGTGCCAGCAGCTTATCGGGGGCCGGGACTAGCGGGCCCCACGAGCAGTACTTC; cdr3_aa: CASSLSGAGTSGPHEQYF
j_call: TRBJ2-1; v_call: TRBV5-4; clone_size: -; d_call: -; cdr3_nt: TGTGCCAGCAGCTTGGGGGGAGTCGGTAACAATGAGCAGTTCTTC; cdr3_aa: CASSLGGVGNNEQFF
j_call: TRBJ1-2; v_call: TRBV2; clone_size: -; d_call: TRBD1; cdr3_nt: TGTGCCAGCAGTCGGGACAGGGTGGACTATGGCTACACCTTC; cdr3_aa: CASSRDRVDYGYTF
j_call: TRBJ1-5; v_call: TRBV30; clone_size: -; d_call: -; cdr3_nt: TGTGCCTGGAGTTCAGGTTTGGGCCAGCCCCAGCATTTT; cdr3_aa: CAWSSGLGQPQHF
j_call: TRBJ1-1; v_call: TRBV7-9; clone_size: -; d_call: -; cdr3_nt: TGTGCCAGCAGCTCACCCGTGCCGGGGGAAGCTTTCTTT; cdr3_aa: CASSSPVPGEAFF
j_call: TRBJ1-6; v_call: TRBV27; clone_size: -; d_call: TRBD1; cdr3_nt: TGTGCCAGCAGCGGGACAGGGAATTCACCCCTCCACTTT; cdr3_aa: CASSGTGNSPLHF
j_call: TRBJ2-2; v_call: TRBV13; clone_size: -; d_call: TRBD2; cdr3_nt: TGTGCCAGCAGCTTAGGTCTAGCGGGACACACCGGGGAGCTGTTTTTT; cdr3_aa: CASSLGLAGHTGELFF
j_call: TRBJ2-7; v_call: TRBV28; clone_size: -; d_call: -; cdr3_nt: TGTGCCAGCAGTCCCGGCTACGAGCAGTACTTC; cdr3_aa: CASSPGYEQYF
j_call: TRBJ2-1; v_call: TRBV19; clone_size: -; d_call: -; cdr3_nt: TGTGCCAGTACCCCTGGCGTCAGGCCCAACAATGAGCAGTTCTTC; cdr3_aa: CASTPGVRPNNEQFF
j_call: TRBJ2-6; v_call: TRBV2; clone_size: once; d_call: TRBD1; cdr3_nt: TGTGCCAGCAGGGGGGGACAGGGTTACTCTGGGGCCAACGTCCTGACTTTC; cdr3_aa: CASRGGQGYSGANVLTF
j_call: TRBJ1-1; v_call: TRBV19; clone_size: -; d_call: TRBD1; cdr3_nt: TGTGCCAGTAGTATGAAACAGGGGGCGTCGAACACTGAAGCTTTCTTT; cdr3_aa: CASSMKQGASNTEAFF
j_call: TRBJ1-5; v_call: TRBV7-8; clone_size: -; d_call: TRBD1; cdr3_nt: TGTGCCAGCAGCCTGGGGGACAGGGATCAGCCCCAGCATTTT; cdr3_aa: CASSLGDRDQPQHF
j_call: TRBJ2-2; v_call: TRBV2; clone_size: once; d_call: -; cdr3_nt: TGTGCCAGCAGTTTGGGGCTCACCGGGGAGCTGTTTTTT; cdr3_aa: CASSLGLTGELFF
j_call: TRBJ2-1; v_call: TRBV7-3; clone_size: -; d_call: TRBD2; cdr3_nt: TGTGCCAGCAGCTCCTCGGGACTAGCGGGAATCGGTGAGCAGTTCTTC; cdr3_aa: CASSSSGLAGIGEQFF
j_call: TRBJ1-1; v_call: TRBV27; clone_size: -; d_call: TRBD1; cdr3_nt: TGTGCCAGCAGGGAGGGACAGGGTTACACTGAAGCTTTCTTT; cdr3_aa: CASREGQGYTEAFF
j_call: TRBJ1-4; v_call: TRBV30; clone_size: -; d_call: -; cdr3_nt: TGTGCCTGGAGTCTACCTGGGGGGATGGGTGAAAAACTGTTTTTT; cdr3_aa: CAWSLPGGMGEKLFF
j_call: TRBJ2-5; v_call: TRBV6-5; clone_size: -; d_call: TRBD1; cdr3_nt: TGTGCCAGCAGTAAGACAGGGCTTGGGGAGACCCAGTACTTC; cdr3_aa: CASSKTGLGETQYF
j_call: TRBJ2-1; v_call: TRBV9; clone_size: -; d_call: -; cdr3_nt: TGTGCCAGCAGCGTAGATCCTTACGCGGAGCAGTTCTTC; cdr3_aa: CASSVDPYAEQFF
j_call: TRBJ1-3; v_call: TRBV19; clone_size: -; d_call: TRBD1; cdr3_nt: TGTGCCAGTAGTAACAAACAGGGGATTGTTGACACCATATATTTT; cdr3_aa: CASSNKQGIVDTIYF
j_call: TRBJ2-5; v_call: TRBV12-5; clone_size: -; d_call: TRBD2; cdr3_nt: TGTGCTAGTGGTTTGACTAGCGGGAAACGAGAGACCCAGTACTTC; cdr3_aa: CASGLTSGKRETQYF
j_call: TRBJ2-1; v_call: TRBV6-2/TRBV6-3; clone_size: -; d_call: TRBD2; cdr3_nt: TGTGCCAGCAGTTACTTCGGGACTAGCAGCAACAATGAGCAGTTCTTC; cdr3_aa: CASSYFGTSSNNEQFF
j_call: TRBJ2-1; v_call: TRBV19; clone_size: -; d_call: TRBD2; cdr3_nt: TGTGCCAGTAGCGGGACTAGCGGGAGTAGGGGTGAGCAGTTCTTC; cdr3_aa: CASSGTSGSRGEQFF
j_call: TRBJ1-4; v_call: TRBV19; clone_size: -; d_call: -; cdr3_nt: TGTGCCAGTAGTATTACCGGCGGCCCTAATGAAAAACTGTTTTTT; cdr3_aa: CASSITGGPNEKLFF
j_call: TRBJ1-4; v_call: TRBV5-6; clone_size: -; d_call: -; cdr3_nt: TGTGCCAGCAGCCCCGGGGGGCAAAAGGAGGGTGAAAAACTGTTTTTT; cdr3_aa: CASSPGGQKEGEKLFF
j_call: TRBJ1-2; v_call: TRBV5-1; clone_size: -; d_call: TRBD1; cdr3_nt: TGCGCCAGCAGTCAACAGGGGGCGAGCGGCTACACCTTC; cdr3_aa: CASSQQGASGYTF
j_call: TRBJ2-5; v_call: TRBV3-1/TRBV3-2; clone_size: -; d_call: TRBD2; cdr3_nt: TGTGCCAGCAGTCTTAGACTAGCGTTGGGAGAGACCCAGTACTTC; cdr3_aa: CASSLRLALGETQYF
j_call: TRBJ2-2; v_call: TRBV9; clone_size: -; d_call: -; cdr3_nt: TGTGCCAGCAGCGTAGTTCACGGCACCGGGGAGCTGTTTTTT; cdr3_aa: CASSVVHGTGELFF
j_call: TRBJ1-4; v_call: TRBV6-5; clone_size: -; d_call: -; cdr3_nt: TGTGCCAGCAAAAGCCACAGGGTAACTAATGAAAAACTGTTTTTT; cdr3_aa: CASKSHRVTNEKLFF
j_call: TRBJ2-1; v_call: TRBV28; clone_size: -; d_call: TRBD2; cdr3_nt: TGTGCCAGCAGTTTTGGGACTAGTCCCTACAATGAGCAGTTCTTC; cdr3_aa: CASSFGTSPYNEQFF
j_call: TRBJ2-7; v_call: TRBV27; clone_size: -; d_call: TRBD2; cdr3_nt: TGTGCCAGCAGGAGAGCGGGACTCTACGAGCAGTACTTC; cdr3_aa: CASRRAGLYEQYF
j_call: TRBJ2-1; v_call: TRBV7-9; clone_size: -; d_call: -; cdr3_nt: TGTGCCAGCAGCTTACGAGGCGGGCCAGACAATGAGCAGTTCTTC; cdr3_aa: CASSLRGGPDNEQFF
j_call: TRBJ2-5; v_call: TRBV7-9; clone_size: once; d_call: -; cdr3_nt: TGTGCCAGCACCGAAAATCCCGGGGTGTTCGGAGAGACCCAGTACTTC; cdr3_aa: CASTENPGVFGETQYF